This is a list of T cell receptor beta chains from one sample in a study of blood T cells in healthy people across ages. TCRdb re-called the 5' RACE reads with MiXCR, one entry per CDR3 protein. The sample consists of about 720,000 distinct CDR3 sequences, approximately 22% of them appearing once. What was sequenced was blood. These TCRs come from a man between 70 and 80 years old in good health. CDR3s include the opening cysteine and the closing phenylalanine or tryptophan. The order of the fields is clone size, V gene, J gene, CDR3 length, D gene, CDR3 protein, CDR3 DNA. The D gene is left open where the match is weak. The listing skips clone size in some rows; elsewhere it reads once, few, many or a size class.

clone_size: -; v_call: TRBV4-3; j_call: TRBJ1-4; cdr3_length: 16; d_call: -; cdr3_aa: CASSQDRKGGFEKLFF; cdr3_nt: TGCGCCAGCAGCCAAGATCGTAAAGGGGGGTTCGAAAAACTGTTTTTT
clone_size: -; v_call: TRBV24-1; j_call: TRBJ1-2; cdr3_length: 16; d_call: TRBD1; cdr3_aa: CATSDYPGQGHYGYTF; cdr3_nt: TGTGCCACCAGTGATTACCCGGGACAGGGCCACTATGGCTACACCTTC
clone_size: -; v_call: TRBV7-2; j_call: TRBJ2-2; cdr3_length: 16; d_call: TRBD2; cdr3_aa: CASSLLSGGNTGELFF; cdr3_nt: TGTGCCAGCAGCTTATTAAGCGGGGGAAACACCGGGGAGCTGTTTTTT
clone_size: -; v_call: TRBV12-3/TRBV12-4; j_call: TRBJ2-3; cdr3_length: 14; d_call: -; cdr3_aa: CASSFARDTDTQYF; cdr3_nt: TGTGCCAGCAGTTTTGCCCGAGACACAGATACGCAGTATTTT
clone_size: -; v_call: TRBV20-1; j_call: TRBJ2-7; cdr3_length: 13; d_call: -; cdr3_aa: CSARYTGSHEQYF; cdr3_nt: TGCAGTGCTAGATACACAGGGTCCCACGAGCAGTACTTC
clone_size: -; v_call: TRBV28; j_call: TRBJ2-7; cdr3_length: 15; d_call: -; cdr3_aa: CASSLWDRKSYEQYF; cdr3_nt: TGTGCCAGCAGTTTATGGGACAGAAAATCCTACGAGCAGTACTTC
clone_size: -; v_call: TRBV3-1; j_call: TRBJ2-2; cdr3_length: 16; d_call: -; cdr3_aa: CASSQEGASGTGELFF; cdr3_nt: TGTGCCAGCAGCCAAGAGGGGGCTAGCGGCACCGGGGAGCTGTTTTTT
clone_size: few; v_call: TRBV3-1; j_call: TRBJ1-2; cdr3_length: 12; d_call: -; cdr3_aa: CASSQDDRNFSF; cdr3_nt: TGTGCCAGCAGCCAAGATGACCGGAACTTCTCCTTC
clone_size: few; v_call: TRBV12-3/TRBV12-4; j_call: TRBJ2-3; cdr3_length: 14; d_call: TRBD2; cdr3_aa: CAGRFRAGEDTQYF; cdr3_nt: TGTGCCGGCAGGTTCAGAGCGGGGGAGGATACGCAGTATTTT
clone_size: -; v_call: TRBV5-5; j_call: TRBJ2-5; cdr3_length: 14; d_call: TRBD1; cdr3_aa: CASHRQGDQETQYF; cdr3_nt: TGTGCCAGCCACAGACAGGGGGACCAAGAGACCCAGTACTTC
clone_size: few; v_call: TRBV12-3/TRBV12-4; j_call: TRBJ2-3; cdr3_length: 15; d_call: -; cdr3_aa: CASSFGFSITDTQYF; cdr3_nt: TGTGCCAGCAGTTTTGGGTTTAGTATTACGGATACGCAGTATTTT
clone_size: few; v_call: TRBV5-1; j_call: TRBJ2-2; cdr3_length: 15; d_call: -; cdr3_aa: CASSLAGLDTGELFF; cdr3_nt: TGCGCCAGCAGCTTGGCGGGGCTGGACACCGGGGAGCTGTTTTTT
clone_size: many; v_call: TRBV12-3/TRBV12-4; j_call: TRBJ2-5; cdr3_length: 14; d_call: TRBD1; cdr3_aa: CASSPWDSRETQYF; cdr3_nt: TGTGCCAGCAGTCCGTGGGACAGTCGAGAGACCCAGTACTTC
clone_size: -; v_call: TRBV12-3/TRBV12-4; j_call: TRBJ1-6; cdr3_length: 13; d_call: -; cdr3_aa: CASRGRNNSPLHF; cdr3_nt: TGTGCCAGCAGGGGACGCAATAATTCACCCCTCCACTTT
clone_size: -; v_call: TRBV6-6; j_call: TRBJ2-2; cdr3_length: 14; d_call: TRBD1; cdr3_aa: CASSGTGNTGELFF; cdr3_nt: TGTGCCAGCAGTGGGACAGGGAACACCGGGGAGCTGTTTTTT
clone_size: many; v_call: TRBV4-2; j_call: TRBJ2-1; cdr3_length: 14; d_call: -; cdr3_aa: CASSQDPSGTEQFF; cdr3_nt: TGTGCCAGCAGCCAAGACCCCTCGGGGACGGAGCAGTTCTTC
clone_size: few; v_call: TRBV7-2; j_call: TRBJ2-4; cdr3_length: 14; d_call: TRBD2; cdr3_aa: CASSLEASGRSQYF; cdr3_nt: TGTGCCAGCAGCTTAGAGGCTAGCGGGAGATCTCAGTACTTC
clone_size: -; v_call: TRBV25-1; j_call: TRBJ2-1; cdr3_length: 15; d_call: -; cdr3_aa: CASSEAGQPSNEQFF; cdr3_nt: TGTGCCAGCAGCGAAGCAGGCCAACCGTCCAATGAGCAGTTCTTC
clone_size: -; v_call: TRBV12-3/TRBV12-4; j_call: TRBJ2-3; cdr3_length: 14; d_call: -; cdr3_aa: CASSLGLVPDTEYF; cdr3_nt: TGTGCCAGCAGTTTAGGTTTGGTCCCAGATACGGAATATTTT
clone_size: few; v_call: TRBV12-3/TRBV12-4; j_call: TRBJ2-1; cdr3_length: 12; d_call: TRBD2; cdr3_aa: CASSSGTSGQFF; cdr3_nt: TGTGCCAGCAGTTCCGGGACTAGCGGGCAGTTCTTC
clone_size: few; v_call: TRBV20-1; j_call: TRBJ2-1; cdr3_length: 10; d_call: -; cdr3_aa: CSPHTGEQFF; cdr3_nt: TGCAGTCCACACACGGGTGAGCAGTTCTTC
clone_size: -; v_call: TRBV29-1; j_call: TRBJ1-3; cdr3_length: 14; d_call: -; cdr3_aa: CSALDLSSGNTIYF; cdr3_nt: TGCAGCGCCCTCGACCTTAGCTCTGGAAACACCATATATTTT